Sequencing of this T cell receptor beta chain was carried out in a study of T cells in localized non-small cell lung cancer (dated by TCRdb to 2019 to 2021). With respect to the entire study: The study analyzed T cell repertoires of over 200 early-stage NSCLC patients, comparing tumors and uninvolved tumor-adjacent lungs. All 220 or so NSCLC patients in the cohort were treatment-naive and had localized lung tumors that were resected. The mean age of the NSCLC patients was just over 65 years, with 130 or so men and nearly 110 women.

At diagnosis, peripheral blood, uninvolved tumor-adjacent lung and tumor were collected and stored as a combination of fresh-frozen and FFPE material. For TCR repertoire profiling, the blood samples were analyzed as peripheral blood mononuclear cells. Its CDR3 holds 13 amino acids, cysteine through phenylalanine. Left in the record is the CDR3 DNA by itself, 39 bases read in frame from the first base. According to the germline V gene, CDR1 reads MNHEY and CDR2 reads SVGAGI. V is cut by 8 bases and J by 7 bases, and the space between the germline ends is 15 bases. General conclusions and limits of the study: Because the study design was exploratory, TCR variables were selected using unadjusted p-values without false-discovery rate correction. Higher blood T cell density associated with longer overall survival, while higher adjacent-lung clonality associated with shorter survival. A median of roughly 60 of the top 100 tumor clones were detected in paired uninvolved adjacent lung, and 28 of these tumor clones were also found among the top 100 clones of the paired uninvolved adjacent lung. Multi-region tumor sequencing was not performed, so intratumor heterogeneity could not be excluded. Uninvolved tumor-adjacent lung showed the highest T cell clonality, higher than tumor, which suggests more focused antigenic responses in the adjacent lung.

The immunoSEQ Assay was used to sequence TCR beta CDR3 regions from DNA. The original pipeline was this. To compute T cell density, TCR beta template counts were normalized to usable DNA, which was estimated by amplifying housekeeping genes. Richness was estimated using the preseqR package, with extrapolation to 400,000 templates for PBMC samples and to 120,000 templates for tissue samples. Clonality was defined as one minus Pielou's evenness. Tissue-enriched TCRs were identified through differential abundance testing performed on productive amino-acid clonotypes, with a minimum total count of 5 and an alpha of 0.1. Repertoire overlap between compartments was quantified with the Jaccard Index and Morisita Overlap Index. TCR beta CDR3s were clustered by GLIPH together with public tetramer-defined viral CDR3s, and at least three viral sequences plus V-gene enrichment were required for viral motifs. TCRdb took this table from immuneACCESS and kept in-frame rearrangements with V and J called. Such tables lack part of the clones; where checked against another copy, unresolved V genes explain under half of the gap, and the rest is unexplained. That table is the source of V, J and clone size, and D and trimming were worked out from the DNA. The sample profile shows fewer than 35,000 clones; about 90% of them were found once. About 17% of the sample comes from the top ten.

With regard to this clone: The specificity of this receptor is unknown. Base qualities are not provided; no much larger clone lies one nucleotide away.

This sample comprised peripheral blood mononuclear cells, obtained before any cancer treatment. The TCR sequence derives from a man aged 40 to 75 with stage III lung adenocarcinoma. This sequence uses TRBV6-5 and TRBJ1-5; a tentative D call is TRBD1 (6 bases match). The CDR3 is CASSSGAEQPQHF. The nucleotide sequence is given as TGTGCCAGCTCTTCGGGGGCGGAGCAGCCCCAGCATTTT.